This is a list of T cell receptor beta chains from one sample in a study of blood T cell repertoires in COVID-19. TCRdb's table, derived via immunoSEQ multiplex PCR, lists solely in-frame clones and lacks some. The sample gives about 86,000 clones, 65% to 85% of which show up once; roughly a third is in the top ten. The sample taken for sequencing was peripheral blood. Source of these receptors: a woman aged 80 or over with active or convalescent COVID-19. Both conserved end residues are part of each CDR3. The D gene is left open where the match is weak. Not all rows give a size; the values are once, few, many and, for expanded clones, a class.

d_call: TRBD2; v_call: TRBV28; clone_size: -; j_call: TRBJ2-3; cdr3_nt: TGTGCCAGCAGTCCATACCGTCGGGCTAGCGGGAGTACAGATACGCAGTATTTT; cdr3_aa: CASSPYRRASGSTDTQYF
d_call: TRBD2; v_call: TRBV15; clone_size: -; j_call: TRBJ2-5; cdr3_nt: TGTGCCACCAGCAGTGGACTAGCGGGGATAGTCGAAGAGACCCAGTACTTC; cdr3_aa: CATSSGLAGIVEETQYF
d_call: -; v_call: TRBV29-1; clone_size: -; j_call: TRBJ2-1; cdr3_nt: TGCAGCGTGGCTCTTTACAATGAGCAGTTCTTC; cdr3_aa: CSVALYNEQFF
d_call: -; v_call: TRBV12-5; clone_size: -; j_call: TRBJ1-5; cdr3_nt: TGTGCTAGTGGTTTGGGCCAGGGGTTTCAGCCCCAGCATTTT; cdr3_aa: CASGLGQGFQPQHF
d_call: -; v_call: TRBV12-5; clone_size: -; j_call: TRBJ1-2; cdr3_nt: TGTGCTAGTGGTCGTTGGGGGGTGGGTGGCTACACCTTC; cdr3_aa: CASGRWGVGGYTF
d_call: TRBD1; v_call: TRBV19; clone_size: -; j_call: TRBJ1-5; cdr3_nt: TGTGCCAGTAGTACGCCGGGACAGAATCAGCCCCAGCATTTT; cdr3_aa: CASSTPGQNQPQHF
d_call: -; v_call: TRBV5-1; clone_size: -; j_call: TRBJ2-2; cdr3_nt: TGCGCCAGCAGCCCCCTCGAGACGAACACCGGGGAGCTGTTTTTT; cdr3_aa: CASSPLETNTGELFF
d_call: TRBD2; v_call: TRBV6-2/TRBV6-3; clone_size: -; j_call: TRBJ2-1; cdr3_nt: TGTGCCAGCAGTTCTGACCGCTCCGGGACTAGAAACAATGAGCAGTTCTTC; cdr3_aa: CASSSDRSGTRNNEQFF
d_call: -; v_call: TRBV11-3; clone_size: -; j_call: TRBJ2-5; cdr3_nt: TGTGCCAGCAGCTCCGACCCAAATCCAGGAGAGACCCAGTACTTC; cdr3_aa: CASSSDPNPGETQYF
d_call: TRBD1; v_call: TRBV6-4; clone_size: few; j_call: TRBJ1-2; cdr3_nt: TGTGCCAGCACACCCGGGACAGGCGAATATGGTGGCTACACCTTC; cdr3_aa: CASTPGTGEYGGYTF
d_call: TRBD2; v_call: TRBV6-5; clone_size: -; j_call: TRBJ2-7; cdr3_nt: TGTGCCAGCAGGGTTAGCGGGGATCTCGAGCAGTACTTC; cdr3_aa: CASRVSGDLEQYF
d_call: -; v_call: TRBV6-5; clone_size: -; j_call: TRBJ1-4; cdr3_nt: TGTGCCAGCAAAGGGGGGGTCACGGAACTGTTTTTT; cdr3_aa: CASKGGVTELFF
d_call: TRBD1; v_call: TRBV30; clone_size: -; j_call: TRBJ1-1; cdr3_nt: TGTGCCTGGAACCCCGACAGGGACACTGAAGCTTTCTTT; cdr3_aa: CAWNPDRDTEAFF
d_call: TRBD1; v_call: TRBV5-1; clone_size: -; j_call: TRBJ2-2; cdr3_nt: TGCGCCAGCAGCATGGGACAGGGGAACACCGGGGAGCTGTTTTTT; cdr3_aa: CASSMGQGNTGELFF
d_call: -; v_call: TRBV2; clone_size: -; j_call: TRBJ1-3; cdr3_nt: TGTGCCAGCAGAGGGGAGGGTACCATATATTTT; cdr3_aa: CASRGEGTIYF
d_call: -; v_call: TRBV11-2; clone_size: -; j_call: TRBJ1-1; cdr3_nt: TGTGCCAGCAGTCAGAGTTTAGGGGGCACTGAAGCTTTCTTT; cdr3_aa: CASSQSLGGTEAFF
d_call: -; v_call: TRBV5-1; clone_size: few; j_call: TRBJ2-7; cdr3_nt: TGCGCCAGCAGCTTGGGGGGCTTCGGGAGAGAGCAGTACTTC; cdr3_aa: CASSLGGFGREQYF
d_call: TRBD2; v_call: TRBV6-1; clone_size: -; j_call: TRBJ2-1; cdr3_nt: TGTGCCAGCAGTGAAAAGCTTATGACTAGCGGGAGCTCCTACAATGAGCAGTTCTTC; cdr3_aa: CASSEKLMTSGSSYNEQFF